A selection of T cell receptor beta chains follows, all from one sample in a study of T-cell reconstitution after alpha-beta-depleted transplantation in children. Each CDR3 protein is one row after TCRdb ran MiXCR on the PCR reads. The data hold some 490,000 distinct CDR3 sequences, with under 15% observed a single time. Sequences were derived from PBMCs from the stem cell graft donor, sampled from the stem cell graft. Receptors originate from a human donor who donated a stem cell graft to a child with combined immunodeficiency. CDR3s include the opening cysteine and the closing phenylalanine or tryptophan. A D gene is named only where the DNA matches it firmly. Rows give clone size only sometimes, using once, few, many, or a class for an expanded clone.

D gene	clone size	V gene	J gene	CDR3 DNA	CDR3 protein
TRBD2	many	TRBV28	TRBJ2-1	TGTGCCAGCAGTCCGACCGGCGGGACTAGAGTAAATGAGCAGTTCTTC	CASSPTGGTRVNEQFF
TRBD1	many	TRBV20-1	TRBJ2-7	TGCAGTGCCTCCGGGACAGGGGACTCCTACGAGCAGTACTTC	CSASGTGDSYEQYF
TRBD2	few	TRBV7-8	TRBJ2-7	TGTGCCAGCAGCTTGACCGGACTAGCCTCTACCTACGAGCAGTACTTC	CASSLTGLASTYEQYF
TRBD1	few	TRBV27	TRBJ2-3	TGTGCCAGCAGTTTCTTGACAGGGAGCACAGATACGCAGTATTTT	CASSFLTGSTDTQYF
TRBD1	few	TRBV9	TRBJ2-3	TGTGCCAGCAGCGTAGTAGGGGGCCTAGATACGCAGTATTTT	CASSVVGGLDTQYF
NA	NA	TRBV5-1	TRBJ1-1	TGCGCCAGCAGCTTGGGGGCCCTAGGGAACACTGAAGCTTTCTTT	CASSLGALGNTEAFF
NA	few	TRBV3-1	TRBJ2-3	TGTGCCAGCAGCCAAGTAAGGAACACAGATACGCAGTATTTT	CASSQVRNTDTQYF
TRBD2	once	TRBV24-1	TRBJ2-1	TGTGCCACCAGTGATTTAGCGGGGGTAGATTACAATGAGCAGTTCTTC	CATSDLAGVDYNEQFF
NA	NA	TRBV7-8	TRBJ2-3	TGTGCCAGCCGTAGGGTGTCAGGGCGGACAGATACGCAGTATTTT	CASRRVSGRTDTQYF
TRBD2	many	TRBV12-3/TRBV12-4	TRBJ2-1	TGTGCCAGCATCAAAGGACTAGCGGGGGCTGGGAATGAGCAGTTCTTC	CASIKGLAGAGNEQFF
NA	NA	TRBV19	TRBJ2-1	TGTGCCAGTAGTCCAACGGAGAACAATGAGCAGTTCTTC	CASSPTENNEQFF
NA	many	TRBV12-3/TRBV12-4	TRBJ2-1	TGTGCCAGCATCGCGACAGGTGGGGGCAATGAGCAGTTCTTC	CASIATGGGNEQFF
TRBD2	NA	TRBV5-1	TRBJ2-7	TGCGCCAGCAGCTTCGGGACTAGCGGGAGTACATCCTCGTTC	CASSFGTSGSTSSF
TRBD1	many	TRBV24-1	TRBJ2-3	TGTGCCACCAGTGATTTGATTCGGGACAGGGACCACCCCGGCACAGATACGCAGTATTTT	CATSDLIRDRDHPGTDTQYF
TRBD2	NA	TRBV27	TRBJ2-1	TGTGCCAGCAGTTCCTCCGGGACTAGTTTGTGGGAGCAGTTCTTC	CASSSSGTSLWEQFF
NA	NA	TRBV25-1	TRBJ1-4	TGTGCCAGCAGTGAGGCGGGTACTAATGAAAAACTGTTTTTT	CASSEAGTNEKLFF
TRBD2	NA	TRBV2	TRBJ2-1	TGTGCCAGCAGTGGGACTAGCGGGTTAAGCTCCTACAATGAGCAGTTCTTC	CASSGTSGLSSYNEQFF
NA	NA	TRBV5-1	TRBJ2-1	TGCGCCAGCATCCAACAGGACCCGGGCCGGGGGCGTGGGTTCTTC	CASIQQDPGRGRGFF
NA	NA	TRBV4-3	TRBJ2-7	TGCGCCAGCAGCCATTCTGAGGGCAGGGGGGACGAGCAGTACTTC	CASSHSEGRGDEQYF
TRBD2	many	TRBV12-3/TRBV12-4	TRBJ2-7	TGTGCCAGCAATTCCGCCTTTACCGGGACTACCTACGAGCAGTACTTC	CASNSAFTGTTYEQYF
NA	NA	TRBV6-2/TRBV6-3	TRBJ1-2	TGTGCCAGCAGTTACGAAGGAGGGCACTATGGCTACACCTTC	CASSYEGGHYGYTF
NA	few	TRBV20-1	TRBJ1-2	TGCAGTGCTAGGACAGAGAGCTATGGCTACACCTTC	CSARTESYGYTF
TRBD1	many	TRBV4-3	TRBJ2-2	TGCGCCAGCAGCCAGGAGTCAGGGGGCCGAACGAACACCGGGGAGCTGTTTTTT	CASSQESGGRTNTGELFF
TRBD1	many	TRBV18	TRBJ1-3	TGTGCCAGCTCACCACAACAGGGGGACAGCTCTGGAAACACCATATATTTT	CASSPQQGDSSGNTIYF
NA	many	TRBV20-1	TRBJ2-3	TGCAGTGCTAGAAGTCCGGGCCTCCTCCCGACAGATACGCAGTATTTT	CSARSPGLLPTDTQYF
NA	few	TRBV18	TRBJ2-1	TGTGCCAGCTCTACAGGACAGAGCTCCTACAATGAGCAGTTCTTC	CASSTGQSSYNEQFF
NA	few	TRBV5-6	TRBJ2-1	TGTGCCAGCAGCTTGGATTGGAGCTCCTACAATGAGCAGTTCTTC	CASSLDWSSYNEQFF
TRBD2	few	TRBV9	TRBJ2-4	TGTGCCAGCAGCGTCGGGGGACTAGCGGGAGATGGAGCCAAAAACATTCAGTACTTC	CASSVGGLAGDGAKNIQYF
NA	NA	TRBV6-5	TRBJ1-3	TGTGCCAGCACCTTAGGTTCCGAGCCTGGAAACACCATATATTTT	CASTLGSEPGNTIYF
NA	few	TRBV27	TRBJ2-1	TGTGCCAGCAGTTTGGGCGGAGACGGGTACAATGAGCAGTTCTTC	CASSLGGDGYNEQFF
NA	many	TRBV24-1	TRBJ2-3	TGTGCCACCAGTGATTTCCATGGAAGGGGGGATACGCAGTATTTT	CATSDFHGRGDTQYF
TRBD1	few	TRBV7-9	TRBJ1-1	TGTGCCAGCAGCACCGACAGGGGACTGAACACTGAAGCTTTCTTT	CASSTDRGLNTEAFF
NA	few	TRBV12-3/TRBV12-4	TRBJ2-3	TGTGCCAGCACCCCCACGTCGGGGACAGATACGCAGTATTTT	CASTPTSGTDTQYF
NA	NA	TRBV7-2	TRBJ1-2	TGTGCCAGCAGCTCGGTGGGCTATGGCTACACCTTC	CASSSVGYGYTF
TRBD2	few	TRBV11-3	TRBJ2-1	TGTGCCAGCCCCACTAGCGGCCTCTACAATGAGCAGTTCTTC	CASPTSGLYNEQFF
NA	NA	TRBV11-3	TRBJ1-2	TGTGCCAGCAGCCAACAGGGAATCGGCTATGGCTACACCTTC	CASSQQGIGYGYTF
NA	NA	TRBV28	TRBJ1-1	TGTGCCAGCAGTTTTTCCGGGGTAAGCATGAACACTGAAGCTTTCTTT	CASSFSGVSMNTEAFF
NA	few	TRBV19	TRBJ2-2	TGTGCCAGTAGTATCTTCGGACGCTCGAACACCGGGGAGCTGTTTTTT	CASSIFGRSNTGELFF
TRBD1	few	TRBV27	TRBJ1-2	TGTGCCAGCAGTTTTGTGGGACAGGCGGGCTATGGCTACACCTTC	CASSFVGQAGYGYTF
NA	many	TRBV2	TRBJ2-6	TGTGCCAGCAGTCTCAGACAGGTGGGGGCCAACGTCCTGACTTTC	CASSLRQVGANVLTF
TRBD1	many	TRBV28	TRBJ2-3	TGTGCCAGCAGTTTTCCATTACAGGGGGGAGGCACAGATACGCAGTATTTT	CASSFPLQGGGTDTQYF
TRBD2	many	TRBV4-3	TRBJ2-3	TGCGCCAGCAGCCAACAGACTACTAGCGGTTTTAGCACAGATACGCAGTATTTT	CASSQQTTSGFSTDTQYF
TRBD1	many	TRBV7-2	TRBJ2-7	TGTGCCAGCAGCTTAGTGCCCGGGACAGGGGACGAGCAGTACTTC	CASSLVPGTGDEQYF
TRBD2	NA	TRBV10-3	TRBJ2-3	TGTGCCATCAGTGAGTCGGGATTAGCGGGATGGACAGATACGCAGTATTTT	CAISESGLAGWTDTQYF
TRBD1	NA	TRBV6-1	TRBJ2-3	TGTGCCAGCAGCTCCCCCGGGACAGGGGCAGATACGCAGTATTTT	CASSSPGTGADTQYF